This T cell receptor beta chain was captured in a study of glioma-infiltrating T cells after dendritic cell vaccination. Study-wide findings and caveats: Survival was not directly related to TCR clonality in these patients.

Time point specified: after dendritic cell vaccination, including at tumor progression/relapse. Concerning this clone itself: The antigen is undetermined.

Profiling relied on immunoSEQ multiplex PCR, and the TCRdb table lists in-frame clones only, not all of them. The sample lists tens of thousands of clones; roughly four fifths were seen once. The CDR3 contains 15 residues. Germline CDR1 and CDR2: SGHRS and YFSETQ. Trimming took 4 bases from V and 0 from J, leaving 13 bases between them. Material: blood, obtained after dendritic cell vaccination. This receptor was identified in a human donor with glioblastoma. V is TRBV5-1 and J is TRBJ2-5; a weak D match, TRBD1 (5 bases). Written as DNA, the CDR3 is TGCGCCAGCAGCCAGCTAGGGGTTTACCAAGAGACCCAGTACTTC. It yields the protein CASSQLGVYQETQYF.